This TCR beta chain originates from a study of blood T cell repertoires in COVID-19. Trimming removed 6 bases from V and 5 bases from J; junction bases left unmatched: 12. Per germline, CDR1 SNHLY and CDR2 FYNNEI. The CDR3 consists of 15 residues. Measured with immunoSEQ multiplex PCR; TCRdb has only the in-frame clones, and not every one. The repertoire holds roughly 150,000 clones, with 80% to 90% as singletons. The chain combines TRBV2 with TRBJ2-5, with 7 nucleotides matching TRBD2. This TCR derives from a woman aged 45-65 years with acute or convalescent COVID-19. The sample was peripheral blood. CDR3 nucleotide sequence: TGTGCCAGCAGCAAGGGCGCCGGGGGGTGGGAGACCCAGTACTTC. Residues: CASSKGAGGWETQYF.